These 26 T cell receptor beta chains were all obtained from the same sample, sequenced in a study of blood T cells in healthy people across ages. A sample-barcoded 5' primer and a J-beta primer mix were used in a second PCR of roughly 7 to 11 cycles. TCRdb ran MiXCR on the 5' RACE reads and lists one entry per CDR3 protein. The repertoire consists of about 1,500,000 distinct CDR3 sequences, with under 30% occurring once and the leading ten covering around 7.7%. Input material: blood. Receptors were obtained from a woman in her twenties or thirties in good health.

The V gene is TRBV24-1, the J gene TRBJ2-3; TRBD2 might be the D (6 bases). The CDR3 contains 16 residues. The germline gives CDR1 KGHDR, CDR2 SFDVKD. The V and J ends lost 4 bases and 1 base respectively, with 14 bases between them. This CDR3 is CATSDPTSPGTDTQYF. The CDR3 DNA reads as TGTGCCACCAGTGACCCGACTAGTCCTGGCACAGATACGCAGTATTTT.

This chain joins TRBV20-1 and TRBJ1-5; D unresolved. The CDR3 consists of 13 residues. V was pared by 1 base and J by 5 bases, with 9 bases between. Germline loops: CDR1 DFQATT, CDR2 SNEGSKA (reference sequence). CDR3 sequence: CSARGAEDQPQHF. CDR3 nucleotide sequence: TGCAGTGCTAGAGGGGCGGAGGATCAGCCCCAGCATTTT.

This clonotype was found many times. The CDR3 loop reads CASGSGTGKNIQYF. CDR3 nucleotide sequence: TGTGCTAGTGGTTCTGGGACAGGGAAAAACATTCAGTACTTC. The rearrangement uses TRBV12-5 and TRBJ2-4; TRBD1 aligns across 9 bases. V trimming: 4 bases; J trimming: 4 bases; junction bases outside the gene matches: 2. The CDR3 is 14 amino acids. CDR1 is LGHNT and CDR2 is FRNRAP in the germline V gene. The full variable domain, its missing parts supplied by reference TRBV12-5 and TRBJ2-4, is DARVTQTPRHKVTEMGQEVTMRCQPILGHNTVFWYRQTMMQGLELLAYFRNRAPLDDSGMPKDRFSAEMPDATLATLKIQPSEPRDSAVYFCASGSGTGKNIQYFGAGTRLSVL.

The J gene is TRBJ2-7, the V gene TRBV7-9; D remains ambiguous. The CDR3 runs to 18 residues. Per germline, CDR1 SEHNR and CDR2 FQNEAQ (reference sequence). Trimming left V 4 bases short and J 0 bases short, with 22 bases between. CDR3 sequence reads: CASSSIVEVRAGSYEQYF. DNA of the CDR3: TGTGCCAGCAGCTCAATTGTGGAAGTCCGAGCAGGCTCCTACGAGCAGTACTTC. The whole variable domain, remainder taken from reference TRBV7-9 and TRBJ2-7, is DTGVSQNPRHKITKRGQNVTFRCDPISEHNRLYWYRQTLGQGPEFLTYFQNEAQLEKSRLLSDRFSAERPKGSFSTLEIQRTEQGDSAMYLCASSSIVEVRAGSYEQYFGPGTRLTVT.

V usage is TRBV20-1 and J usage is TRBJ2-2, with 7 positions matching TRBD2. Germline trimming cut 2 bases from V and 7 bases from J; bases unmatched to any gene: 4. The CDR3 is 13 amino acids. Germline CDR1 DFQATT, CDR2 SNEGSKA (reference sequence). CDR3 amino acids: CSARWREHGELFF. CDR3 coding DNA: TGCAGTGCTAGATGGCGGGAGCACGGGGAGCTGTTTTTT.

CDR3 protein: CAISEPSSAETQYF. The CDR3 DNA is TGTGCCATCAGTGAGCCTAGCTCGGCCGAGACCCAGTACTTC. V usage is TRBV10-3 and J usage is TRBJ2-5; a possible D gene is TRBD2 (5 bases). V lost 2 bases and J 5 bases, leaving 12 bases between the germline ends. CDR1 and CDR2 (germline): ENHRY, SYGVKD. This CDR3 contains 14 residues.

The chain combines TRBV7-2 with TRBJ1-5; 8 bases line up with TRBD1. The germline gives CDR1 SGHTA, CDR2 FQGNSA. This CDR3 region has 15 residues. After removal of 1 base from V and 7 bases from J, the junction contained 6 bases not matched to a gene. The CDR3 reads CASSLVAGQAQPQHF. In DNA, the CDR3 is TGTGCCAGCAGCTTAGTTGCGGGACAGGCGCAGCCCCAGCATTTT.

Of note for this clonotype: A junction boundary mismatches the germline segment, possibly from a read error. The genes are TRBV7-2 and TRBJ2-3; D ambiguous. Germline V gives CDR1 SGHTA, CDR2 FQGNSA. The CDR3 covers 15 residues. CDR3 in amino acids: CAGSRLVASTDTQYF. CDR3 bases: TGTGCCGGCAGCCGGCTGGTGGCTAGCACAGATACGCAGTATTTT.

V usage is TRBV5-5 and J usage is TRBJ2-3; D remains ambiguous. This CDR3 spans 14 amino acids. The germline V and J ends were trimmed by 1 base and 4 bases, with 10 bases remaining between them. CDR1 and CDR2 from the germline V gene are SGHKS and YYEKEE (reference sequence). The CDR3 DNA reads TGTGCCAGCAGCTTGAATCGTTATGCAGATACGCAGTATTTT. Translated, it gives CASSLNRYADTQYF.

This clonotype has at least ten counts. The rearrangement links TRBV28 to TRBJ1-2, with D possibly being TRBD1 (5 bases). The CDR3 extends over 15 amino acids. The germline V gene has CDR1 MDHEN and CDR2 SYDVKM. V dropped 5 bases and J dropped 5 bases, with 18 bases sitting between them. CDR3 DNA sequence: TGTGCCAGCAGTACTCGGACAAAAACAACGTATGGCTACACCTTC. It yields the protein CASSTRTKTTYGYTF.

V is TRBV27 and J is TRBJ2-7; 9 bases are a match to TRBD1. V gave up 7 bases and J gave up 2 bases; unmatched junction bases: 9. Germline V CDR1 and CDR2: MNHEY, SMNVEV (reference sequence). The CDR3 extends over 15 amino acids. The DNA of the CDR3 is TGTGCCAGCAATCCTGGACAGGGGATACCCTACGAGCAGTACTTC. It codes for CASNPGQGIPYEQYF.

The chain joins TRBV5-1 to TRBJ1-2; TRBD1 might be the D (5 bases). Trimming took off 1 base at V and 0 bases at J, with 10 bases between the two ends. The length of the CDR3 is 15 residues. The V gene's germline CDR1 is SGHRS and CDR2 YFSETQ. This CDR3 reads CASSLQGATNYGYTF. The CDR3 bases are TGCGCCAGCAGCTTGCAAGGGGCGACTAACTATGGCTACACCTTC.

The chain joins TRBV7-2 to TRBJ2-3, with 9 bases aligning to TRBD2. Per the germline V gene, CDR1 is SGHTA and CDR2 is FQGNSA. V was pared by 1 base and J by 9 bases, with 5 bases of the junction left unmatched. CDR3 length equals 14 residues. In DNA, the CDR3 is TGTGCCAGCAGCTTAGAGGTGCTAGCGGGGACGCAGTATTTT. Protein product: CASSLEVLAGTQYF.

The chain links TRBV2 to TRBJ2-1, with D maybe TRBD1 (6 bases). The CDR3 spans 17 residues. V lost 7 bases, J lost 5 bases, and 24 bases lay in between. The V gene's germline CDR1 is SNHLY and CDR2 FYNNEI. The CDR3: CASTAFGDTSRDNEQFF. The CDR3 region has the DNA TGTGCCAGCACCGCCTTCGGGGACACCTCCAGGGACAATGAGCAGTTCTTC. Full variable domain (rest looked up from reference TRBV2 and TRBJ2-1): EPEVTQTPSHQVTQMGQEVILRCVPISNHLYFYWYRQILGQKVEFLVSFYNNEISEKSEIFDDQFSVERPDGSNFTLKIRSTKLEDSAMYFCASTAFGDTSRDNEQFFGPGTRLTVL.

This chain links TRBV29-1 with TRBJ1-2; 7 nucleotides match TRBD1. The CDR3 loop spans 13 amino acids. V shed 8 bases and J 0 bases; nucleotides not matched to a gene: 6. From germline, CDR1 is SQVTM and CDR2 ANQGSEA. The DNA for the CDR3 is TGCAGCACAGAGGACAGGTCTAACTATGGCTACACCTTC. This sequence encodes CSTEDRSNYGYTF.

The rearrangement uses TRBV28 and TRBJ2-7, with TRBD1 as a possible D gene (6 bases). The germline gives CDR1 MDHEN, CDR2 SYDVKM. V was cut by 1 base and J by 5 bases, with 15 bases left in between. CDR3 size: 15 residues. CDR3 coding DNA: TGTGCCAGCAGTTTATCAAAACAGGGCTACCACGAGCAGTACTTC. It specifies CASSLSKQGYHEQYF.

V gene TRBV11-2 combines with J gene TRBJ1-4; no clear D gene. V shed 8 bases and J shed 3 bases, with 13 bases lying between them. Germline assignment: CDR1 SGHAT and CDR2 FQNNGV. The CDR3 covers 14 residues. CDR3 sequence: CASERAGSNEKLFF. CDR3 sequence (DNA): TGTGCCAGCGAAAGGGCCGGTTCTAATGAAAAACTGTTTTTT.

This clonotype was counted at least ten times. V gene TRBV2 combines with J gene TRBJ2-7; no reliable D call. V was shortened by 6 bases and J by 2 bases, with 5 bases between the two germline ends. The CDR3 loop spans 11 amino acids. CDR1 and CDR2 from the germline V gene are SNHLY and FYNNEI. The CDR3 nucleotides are TGTGCCAGCAGCGCAGCCTACGAGCAGTACTTC. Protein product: CASSAAYEQYF.

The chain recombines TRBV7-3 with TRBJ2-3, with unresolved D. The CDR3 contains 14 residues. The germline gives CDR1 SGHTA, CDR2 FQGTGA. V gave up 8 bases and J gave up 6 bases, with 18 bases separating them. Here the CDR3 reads CASRRGVAGDTQYF. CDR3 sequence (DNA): TGTGCCAGCCGGCGTGGGGTAGCCGGGGATACGCAGTATTTT.

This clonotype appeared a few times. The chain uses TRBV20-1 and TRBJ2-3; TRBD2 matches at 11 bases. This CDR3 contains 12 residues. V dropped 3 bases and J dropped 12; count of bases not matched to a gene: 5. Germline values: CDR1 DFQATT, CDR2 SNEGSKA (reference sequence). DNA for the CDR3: TGCAGTGCTAGCTTAGCGGGGGGGTCCCAGTATTTT. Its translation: CSASLAGGSQYF.

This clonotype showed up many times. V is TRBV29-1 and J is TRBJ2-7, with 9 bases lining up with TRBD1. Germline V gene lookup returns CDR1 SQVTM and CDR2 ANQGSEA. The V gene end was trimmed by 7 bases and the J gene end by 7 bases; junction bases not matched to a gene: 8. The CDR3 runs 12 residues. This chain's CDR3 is CSAGDRVGEQYF. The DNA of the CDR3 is TGCAGCGCCGGGGACAGGGTAGGGGAGCAGTACTTC.

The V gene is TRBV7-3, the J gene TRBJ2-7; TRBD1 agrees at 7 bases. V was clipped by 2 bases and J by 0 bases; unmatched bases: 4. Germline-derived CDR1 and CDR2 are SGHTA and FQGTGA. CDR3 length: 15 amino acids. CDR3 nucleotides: TGTGCCAGCAGCTTACCCTGGGACAGCTCCTACGAGCAGTACTTC. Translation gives CASSLPWDSSYEQYF. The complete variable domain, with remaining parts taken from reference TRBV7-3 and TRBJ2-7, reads GAGVSQTPSNKVTEKGKYVELRCDPISGHTALYWYRQSLGQGPEFLIYFQGTGAADDSGLPNDRFFAVRPEGSVSTLKIQRTERGDSAVYLCASSLPWDSSYEQYFGPGTRLTVT.

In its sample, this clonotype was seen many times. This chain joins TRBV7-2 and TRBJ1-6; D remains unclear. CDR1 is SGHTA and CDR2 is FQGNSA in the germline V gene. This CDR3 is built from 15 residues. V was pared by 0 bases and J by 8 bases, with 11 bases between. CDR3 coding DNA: TGTGCCAGCAGCTTAGCGTTAGCCCCATATTCACCCCTCCACTTT. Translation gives CASSLALAPYSPLHF.

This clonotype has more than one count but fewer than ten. The CDR3 bases are TGTGCCAGCAGGGATCGTTTAAATGATGAAAAACTGTTTTTT. It is translated as CASRDRLNDEKLFF. The chain is built from TRBV28 and TRBJ1-4, with unresolved D. The CDR3 runs 14 residues. The V end was cut by 6 bases, the J end by 6 bases, with 14 bases between. Germline CDR1 MDHEN, CDR2 SYDVKM.

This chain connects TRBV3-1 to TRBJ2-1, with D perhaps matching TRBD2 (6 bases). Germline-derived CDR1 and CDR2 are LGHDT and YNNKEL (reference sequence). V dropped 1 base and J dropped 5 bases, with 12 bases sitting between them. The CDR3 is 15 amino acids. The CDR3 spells CASSQVASVNNEQFF. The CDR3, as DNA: TGTGCCAGCAGCCAAGTCGCTAGCGTCAACAATGAGCAGTTCTTC.

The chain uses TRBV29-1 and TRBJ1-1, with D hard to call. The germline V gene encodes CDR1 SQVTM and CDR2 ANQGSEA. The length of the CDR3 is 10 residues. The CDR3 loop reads CSPTLTEAFF. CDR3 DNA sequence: TGCAGTCCTACCTTAACAGAAGCTTTCTTT.